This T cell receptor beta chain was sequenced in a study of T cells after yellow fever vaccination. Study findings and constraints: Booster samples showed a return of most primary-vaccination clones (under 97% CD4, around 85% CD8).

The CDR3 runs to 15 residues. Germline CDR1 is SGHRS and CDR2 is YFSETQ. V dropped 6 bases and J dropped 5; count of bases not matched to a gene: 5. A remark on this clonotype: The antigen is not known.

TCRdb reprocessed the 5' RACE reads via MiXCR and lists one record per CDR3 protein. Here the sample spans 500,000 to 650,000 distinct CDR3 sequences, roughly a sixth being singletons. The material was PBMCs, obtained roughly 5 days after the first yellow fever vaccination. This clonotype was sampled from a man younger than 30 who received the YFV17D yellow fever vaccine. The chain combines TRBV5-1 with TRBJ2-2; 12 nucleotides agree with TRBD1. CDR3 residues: CASTGTGGVTGELFF. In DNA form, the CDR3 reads TGCGCCAGCACGGGGACAGGGGGCGTGACCGGGGAGCTGTTTTTT. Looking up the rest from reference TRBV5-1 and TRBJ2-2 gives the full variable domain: KAGVTQTPRYLIKTRGQQVTLSCSPISGHRSVSWYQQTPGQGLQFLFEYFSETQRNKGNFPGRFSGRQFSNSRSEMNVSTLELGDSALYLCASTGTGGVTGELFFGEGSRLTVL.